A selection of T cell receptor beta chains follows, all from one sample in a study of cytomegalovirus exposure and HLA in healthy donors. Profiled with immunoSEQ multiplex PCR; TCRdb holds only in-frame clones, not every one. The sample holds about 200,000 clones, 65% to 80% seen once. The source material was PBMCs. The origin of the receptors is a man between 35 and 55 years old in good health and CMV-seronegative. The CDR3 runs from the conserved cysteine through the conserved F or W. D genes are given only for firm matches. Size values are once, few and many counts, or a class for expanded clones, and some rows have none.

j_call v_call clone_size d_call cdr3_aa cdr3_nt
TRBJ2-1 TRBV27 NA TRBD2 CASTSPGLAGISYNEQFF TGTGCCAGCACCTCTCCGGGACTAGCGGGAATAAGCTACAATGAGCAGTTCTTC
TRBJ1-1 TRBV6-5 NA NA CASSFGLLGRNTEAFF TGTGCCAGCAGTTTCGGGCTGTTGGGGCGGAACACTGAAGCTTTCTTT
TRBJ2-7 TRBV2 NA NA CASVEGDEQYF TGTGCCAGCGTCGAGGGGGACGAGCAGTACTTC
TRBJ2-1 TRBV6-5 NA TRBD1 CASSRGQGGQFF TGTGCCAGCAGTCGCGGACAGGGTGGGCAGTTCTTC
TRBJ2-7 TRBV11-2 NA NA CASSSGPRVLHEQYF TGTGCCAGCAGCTCCGGGCCCAGGGTCTTGCACGAGCAGTACTTC
TRBJ2-1 TRBV10-3 NA TRBD2 CAISSPLAGNTYNEQFF TGTGCCATCAGTTCTCCTCTAGCGGGAAACACCTACAATGAGCAGTTCTTC
TRBJ1-4 TRBV28 few NA CASSSSGHGNEKLFF TGTGCCAGCAGTTCCTCGGGACACGGGAATGAAAAACTGTTTTTT
TRBJ1-3 TRBV13 few NA CASSSETVSGNTIYF TGTGCCAGCAGCTCCGAGACAGTCTCTGGAAACACCATATATTTT
TRBJ2-3 TRBV2 NA NA CASRRYRSSTDTQYF TGTGCCAGCAGGAGGTACAGGAGTAGCACAGATACGCAGTATTTT
TRBJ1-6 TRBV5-6 NA NA CASSLGRVGSPLHF TGTGCCAGCAGCTTGGGCAGGGTAGGGTCACCCCTCCACTTT
TRBJ2-7 TRBV7-6 NA TRBD1 CASSNGQGGVYEQYF TGTGCCAGCAGCAATGGACAGGGAGGTGTCTACGAGCAGTACTTC
TRBJ1-1 TRBV5-4 NA NA CASSLDRGGEAFF TGTGCCAGCAGCTTGGATAGGGGAGGTGAAGCTTTCTTT
TRBJ1-1 TRBV5-1 NA TRBD1 CASSGGTGGTEAFF TGCGCCAGCAGCGGGGGGACAGGGGGCACTGAAGCTTTCTTT
TRBJ1-4 TRBV28 NA NA CASSTGGGRSEKLFF TGTGCCAGCAGCACTGGGGGGGGTCGGTCTGAAAAACTGTTTTTT
TRBJ2-5 TRBV10-3 once TRBD1 CAIRGQAGETQYF TGTGCCATCAGGGGACAGGCGGGGGAGACCCAGTACTTC
TRBJ2-7 TRBV4-3 NA TRBD1 CASSHLQGASYEQYF TGCGCCAGCAGCCACTTACAGGGGGCTTCCTACGAGCAGTACTTC
TRBJ2-7 TRBV5-1 NA NA CASSARNEQYF TGCGCCAGCAGTGCGCGCAACGAGCAGTACTTC
TRBJ2-4 TRBV7-2 NA TRBD1 CASSFTGVLDIQYF TGTGCCAGCAGCTTTACAGGGGTCCTGGACATTCAGTACTTC
TRBJ2-3 TRBV15 NA NA CATSRQNTDTQYF TGTGCCACCAGCAGACAAAACACAGATACGCAGTATTTT
TRBJ2-1 TRBV5-1 NA NA CASSIGQNNEQFF TGCGCCAGCAGCATCGGACAGAACAATGAGCAGTTCTTC